The following is a T cell receptor (beta chain) sequence with its context. The antigen is undetermined. TCRdb analysed the 5' RACE reads with MiXCR anew, one entry per CDR3 protein. The data hold about 720,000 distinct CDR3 sequences, with over 8.5% observed a single time. This record comes from a study of identical twins. V lost 3 bases to trimming and J lost 9 bases, with 17 bases between them. In germline, CDR1 is MNHEY, CDR2 SVGAGI. The CDR3 length is 14 residues. Findings and limits, study-wide: Twin pairs' shared out-of-frame alpha sequences were enriched in low generation probability. Memory repertoires lacked the insertion deficit that abundant cord blood beta clonotypes showed.

These data also formed part of another study, on yellow fever vaccine responses in identical twins. That paper notes: Reportedly, twins showed a vaccine T cell response that looked partly convergent and partly personalized.

V usage is TRBV6-5 and J usage is TRBJ1-2, with D perhaps matching TRBD1 (6 bases). Sequenced sample: PBMCs. This clonotype originated in a woman aged 18-30 years in good health. The CDR3 nucleotides are TGTGCCAGCAGTTATTATAGGGGGAGGGGTAGCTACACCTTC. Translating it yields CASSYYRGRGSYTF.